Shown below are 18 T cell receptor beta chains from a single sample sequenced in a study of blood T cell repertoires in COVID-19. The assay was immunoSEQ multiplex PCR, and TCRdb's table has in-frame clones only and misses some. This sample yields 150,000 to 170,000 clones, of which 65% to 85% are seen a single time; about 4% belongs to the top ten. The specimen was peripheral blood. Receptors were obtained from a woman older than 75 with acute or convalescent COVID-19.

The rearrangement links TRBV30 to TRBJ2-7; 8 bases align to TRBD1. Per the germline V gene, CDR1 is GTSNPN and CDR2 is SVGIG (reference sequence). J was trimmed by 1 base and V by 0 bases; bases with no gene match: 8. The CDR3 covers 16 residues. The CDR3 here is CAWSVFGTGDSYEQYF. DNA of the CDR3: TGTGCCTGGAGTGTATTTGGGACAGGTGATTCCTACGAGCAGTACTTC.

CDR3 sequence: CASRPGTVGVKLFF. The CDR3 DNA follows: TGTGCCAGCAGACCCGGGACAGTAGGAGTAAAACTGTTTTTT. This rearrangement joins TRBV6-5 to TRBJ1-4; 7 bases map to TRBD1. The junction had 11 bases not matched to a gene; V was cut back by 6 bases and J by 10 bases. The CDR3 sequence is 14 residues long. The germline CDR1 and CDR2 sequences are MNHEY and SVGAGI.

The V and J genes are TRBV7-2 and TRBJ1-1; tentative D call: TRBD1 (5 bases). The CDR3 runs 14 residues. V shed 8 bases and J shed 1 base, with 14 bases lying between them. The germline V gene encodes CDR1 SGHTA and CDR2 FQGNSA. The CDR3 region has the DNA TGTGCCAGCGGTGGTAGGGGATGGAACACTGAAGCTTTCTTT. Translating it yields CASGGRGWNTEAFF.

The rearrangement uses TRBV7-6 and TRBJ1-6; 9 bases line up with TRBD1. CDR1 and CDR2 (germline): SGHVS, FNYEAQ. This CDR3 region has 17 residues. Unmatched junction bases numbered 10, after V lost 4 bases and J lost 6 bases. In DNA, the CDR3 is TGTGCCAGCAGCTCGGTAACAGGGGGCGTAATTAATTCACCCCTCCACTTT. This encodes CASSSVTGGVINSPLHF.

This sequence joins TRBV5-6 and TRBJ1-2; a weak D match, TRBD1 (5 bases). CDR1 and CDR2 (germline): SGHDT, YYEEEE. This CDR3 has 14 amino acids. Between the trimmed V and J ends, which lost 4 bases and 2 bases, there was a span of 12 bases. The CDR3 region is CASSPPTENYGYTF. CDR3 DNA: TGTGCCAGCAGCCCGCCGACAGAAAACTATGGCTACACCTTC.

This clone was seen just once. V usage is TRBV6-5 and J usage is TRBJ1-1; 7 bases agree with TRBD1. Trimming at V came to 6 bases and at J to 2 bases, leaving 6 bases not matched to a gene. The CDR3 is made up of 14 amino acids. The V gene's germline CDR1 is MNHEY and CDR2 SVGAGI. The chain's CDR3 is CASRVTGANTEAFF. DNA for the CDR3: TGTGCCAGCAGAGTTACAGGGGCAAACACTGAAGCTTTCTTT.

V usage is TRBV10-3 and J usage is TRBJ2-7; TRBD2 matches 7 bases. V was pared by 2 bases and J by 5 bases, with 15 bases of the junction left unmatched. This CDR3 comprises 17 residues. Germline CDR1 and CDR2: ENHRY and SYGVKD. DNA for the CDR3: TGTGCCATCAGTGAGGGGGACCCGGGACTAACCCCCCACGAGCAGTACTTC. It yields the protein CAISEGDPGLTPHEQYF.

The genes are TRBV6-5 and TRBJ2-1; TRBD2 matches 7 bases. The V segment lost 4 bases and the J segment 6 bases; nucleotides outside the gene matches: 9. The length of the CDR3 is 15 residues. Germline V CDR1 and CDR2: MNHEY, SVGAGI. CDR3 loop: CASSSVEGRVNEQFF. CDR3 DNA sequence: TGTGCCAGCAGTTCCGTTGAGGGGAGGGTCAATGAGCAGTTCTTC.

The chain has TRBV5-1 and TRBJ2-1; TRBD2 agrees at 14 bases. Germline values: CDR1 SGHRS, CDR2 YFSETQ. V trimming: 1 base; J trimming: 1 base; junction bases outside the gene matches: 4. The CDR3 totals 18 residues. CDR3 DNA: TGCGCCAGCAGCTTGAAAGGACTAGCGGGAGGATCCTACAATGAGCAGTTCTTC. Its protein product is CASSLKGLAGGSYNEQFF.

This clone was picked up a small number of times. The J gene is TRBJ1-6, the V gene TRBV7-2; unclear D gene. The germline V gene has CDR1 SGHTA and CDR2 FQGNSA. The CDR3 covers 15 residues. V lost 1 base to trimming and J lost 7 bases, with 11 bases between them. CDR3 protein: CASSLEGQRNSPLHF. CDR3 DNA: TGTGCCAGCAGCTTAGAAGGCCAGCGAAATTCACCCCTCCACTTT.

This rearrangement joins TRBV5-1 to TRBJ2-3; no reliable D call. From germline, CDR1 is SGHRS and CDR2 YFSETQ. This CDR3 spans 15 amino acids. Between the trimmed V and J ends, which lost 1 base and 0 bases, there was a span of 9 bases. The CDR3 DNA is TGCGCCAGCAGCTTGAGCTGGGCAAGCACAGATACGCAGTATTTT. Translation: CASSLSWASTDTQYF.

This chain uses TRBV11-2 with TRBJ1-1; D uncertain. The germline V and J ends were trimmed by 5 bases and 8 bases, with 12 bases remaining between them. This CDR3 region has 12 residues. The germline CDR1 and CDR2 sequences are SGHAT and FQNNGV. CDR3 amino acids: CASSPPQIEAFF. CDR3 nucleotides: TGTGCCAGCAGCCCCCCCCAGATAGAAGCTTTCTTT.

The genes are TRBV30 and TRBJ2-5; 7 nucleotides agree with TRBD2. The V gene end was trimmed by 2 bases and the J gene end by 3 bases; junction bases not matched to a gene: 6. The CDR3 runs to 14 residues. CDR1 is GTSNPN, CDR2 SVGIG, per germline (reference sequence). CDR3 DNA: TGTGCCTGGAGTCCTTTTGGGGGGGAAGAGACCCAGTACTTC. Its translation is CAWSPFGGEETQYF. The whole variable domain, filled in from reference TRBV30 and TRBJ2-5, reads SQTIHQWPATLVQPVGSPLSLECTVEGTSNPNLYWYRQAAGRGLQLLFYSVGIGQISSEVPQNLSASRPQDRQFILSSKKLLLSDSGFYLCAWSPFGGEETQYFGPGTRLLVL.

This clone was seen a handful of times. This rearrangement joins TRBV19 to TRBJ1-2, with TRBD1 as a possible D gene (5 bases). Germline CDR1 reads LNHDA; CDR2 reads SQIVND (reference sequence). Trimming shortened V by 3 bases and J by 7 bases, and 9 bases separated the two germline ends. This CDR3 is 12 amino acids long. CDR3 DNA sequence: TGTGCCAGTAGTATTTACCAGGGTGGCTACACCTTC. This translates into CASSIYQGGYTF. Using reference TRBV19 and TRBJ1-2 for the parts outside the CDR3, the full variable domain is DGGITQSPKYLFRKEGQNVTLSCEQNLNHDAMYWYRQDPGQGLRLIYYSQIVNDFQKGDIAEGYSVSREKKESFPLTVTSAQKNPTAFYLCASSIYQGGYTFGSGTRLTVV.

The rearrangement links TRBV19 to TRBJ1-2; the match to TRBD1 covers 8 bases. CDR3 length: 16 residues. Germline assignment: CDR1 LNHDA and CDR2 SQIVND (reference sequence). V was pared by 1 base and J by 3 bases, with 7 bases of the junction left unmatched. The chain's CDR3 is CASSIGDRIVDYGYTF. The CDR3 nucleotides are TGTGCCAGTAGTATAGGGGACAGGATCGTGGACTATGGCTACACCTTC.

This sequence joins TRBV5-4 and TRBJ1-1, with 8 bases that match TRBD1. This CDR3 is 14 amino acids long. V gave up 4 bases and J gave up 1 base; unmatched junction bases: 3. Germline CDR1 and CDR2: SGHNT and YYREEE (reference sequence). The CDR3 nucleotides are TGTGCCAGCAGCACGGGACAGGCGAACACTGAAGCTTTCTTT. Amino acids: CASSTGQANTEAFF. Filled out from reference TRBV5-4 and TRBJ1-1, the complete variable domain reads ETGVTQSPTHLIKTRGQQVTLRCSSQSGHNTVSWYQQALGQGPQFIFQYYREEENGRGNFPPRFSGLQFPNYSSELNVNALELDDSALYLCASSTGQANTEAFFGQGTRLTVV.

The chain employs TRBV5-1 and TRBJ1-2; no clear D gene. V lost 3 bases and J 6 bases, leaving 9 bases between the germline ends. The CDR3 loop spans 12 amino acids. Germline assignment: CDR1 SGHRS and CDR2 YFSETQ. The CDR3 bases are TGCGCCAGCAGCTCGTGGCTCGATGGCTACACCTTC. Encoded protein: CASSSWLDGYTF.

The gene calls are TRBV2 and TRBJ1-4; D is ambiguous. V lost 8 bases and J 3 bases, leaving 10 bases between the germline ends. Germline V gives CDR1 SNHLY, CDR2 FYNNEI. The length of the CDR3 is 13 residues. The CDR3 bases are TGTGCCAGCTTGGGAGCAGCTAATGAAAAACTGTTTTTT. Its protein product is CASLGAANEKLFF.